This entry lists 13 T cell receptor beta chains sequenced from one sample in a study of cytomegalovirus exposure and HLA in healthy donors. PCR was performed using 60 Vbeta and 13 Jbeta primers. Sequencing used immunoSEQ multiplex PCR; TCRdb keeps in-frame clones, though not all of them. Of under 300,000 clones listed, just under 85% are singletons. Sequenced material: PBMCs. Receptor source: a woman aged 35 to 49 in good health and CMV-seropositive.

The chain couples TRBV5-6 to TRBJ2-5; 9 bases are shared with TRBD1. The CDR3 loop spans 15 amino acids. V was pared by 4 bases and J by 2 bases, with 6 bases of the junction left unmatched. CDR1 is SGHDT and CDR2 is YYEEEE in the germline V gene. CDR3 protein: CASSPGQGPQETQYF. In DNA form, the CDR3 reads TGTGCCAGCAGCCCGGGACAGGGTCCGCAAGAGACCCAGTACTTC.

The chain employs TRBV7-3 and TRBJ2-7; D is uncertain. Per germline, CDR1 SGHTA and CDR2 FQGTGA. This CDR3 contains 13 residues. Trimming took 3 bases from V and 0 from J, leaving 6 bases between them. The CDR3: CASSFTGSYEQYF. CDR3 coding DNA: TGTGCCAGCAGCTTTACTGGCTCCTACGAGCAGTACTTC.

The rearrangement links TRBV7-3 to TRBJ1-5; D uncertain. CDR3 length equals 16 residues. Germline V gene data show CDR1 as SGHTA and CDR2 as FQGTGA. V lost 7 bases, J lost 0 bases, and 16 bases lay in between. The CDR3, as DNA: TGTGCCAGCACCCAAGGAGCGCTTTATAGCAATCAGCCCCAGCATTTT. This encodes CASTQGALYSNQPQHF.

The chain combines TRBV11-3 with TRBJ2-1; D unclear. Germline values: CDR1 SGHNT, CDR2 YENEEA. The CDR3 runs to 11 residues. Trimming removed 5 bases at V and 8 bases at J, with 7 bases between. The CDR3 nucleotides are TGTGCCAGCAGCCTGATAGATGAGCAGTTCTTC. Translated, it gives CASSLIDEQFF.

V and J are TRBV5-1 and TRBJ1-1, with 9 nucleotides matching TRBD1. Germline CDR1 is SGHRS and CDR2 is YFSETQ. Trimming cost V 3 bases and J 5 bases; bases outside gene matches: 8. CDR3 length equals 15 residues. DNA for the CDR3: TGCGCCAGCAGCTCAGTACAGGGGGCGCAAACTGAAGCTTTCTTT. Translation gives CASSSVQGAQTEAFF.

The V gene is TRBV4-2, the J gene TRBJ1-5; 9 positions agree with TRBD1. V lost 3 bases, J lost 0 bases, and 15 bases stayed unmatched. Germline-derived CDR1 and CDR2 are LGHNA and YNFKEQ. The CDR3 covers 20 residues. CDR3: CASSQNAGLRTGDSNQPQHF. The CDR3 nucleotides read TGTGCCAGCAGCCAGAACGCCGGACTACGGACAGGGGATAGCAATCAGCCCCAGCATTTT.

CDR3 in amino acids: CASSMFGPARAFF. CDR3 nucleotides: TGTGCCAGTAGTATGTTTGGCCCAGCTAGGGCTTTCTTT. This sequence joins TRBV19 and TRBJ1-1; D is unresolved. The CDR3 is 13 residues long. Between the trimmed V and J ends, which lost 3 bases and 11 bases, there was a span of 16 bases. From germline, CDR1 is LNHDA and CDR2 SQIVND (reference sequence).

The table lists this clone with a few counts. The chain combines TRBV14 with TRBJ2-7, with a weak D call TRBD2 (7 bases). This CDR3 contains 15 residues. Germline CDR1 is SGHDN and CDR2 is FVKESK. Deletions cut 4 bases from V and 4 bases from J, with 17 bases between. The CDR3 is CASSRLGGGWYEQYF. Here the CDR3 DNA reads TGTGCCAGCAGCCGCCTAGGGGGAGGGTGGTACGAGCAGTACTTC.

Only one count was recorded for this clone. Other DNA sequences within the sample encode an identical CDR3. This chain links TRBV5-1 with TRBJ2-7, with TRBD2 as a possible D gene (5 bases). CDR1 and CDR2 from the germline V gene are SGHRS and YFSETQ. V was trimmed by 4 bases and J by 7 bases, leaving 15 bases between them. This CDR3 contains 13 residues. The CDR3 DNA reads TGCGCCAGCAGCGATCAAGGAGAGGGAGAGCAGTACTTC. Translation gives CASSDQGEGEQYF.

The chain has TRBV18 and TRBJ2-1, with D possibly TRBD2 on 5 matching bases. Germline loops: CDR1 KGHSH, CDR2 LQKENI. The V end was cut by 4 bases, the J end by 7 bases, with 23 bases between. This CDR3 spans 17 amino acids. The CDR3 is CASSRESIREPVNEQFF. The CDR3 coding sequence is TGTGCCAGCTCACGCGAGTCGATTAGGGAGCCGGTAAATGAGCAGTTCTTC.

The CDR3 protein is CASSLWTSGISSTDTQYF. CDR3 nucleotides: TGTGCCAGCTCCCTTTGGACTAGCGGGATTTCTAGCACAGATACGCAGTATTTT. This sequence joins TRBV18 and TRBJ2-3, with TRBD2 identical over 12 bases. The CDR3 consists of 18 residues. V dropped 6 bases and J dropped 0; count of bases not matched to a gene: 10. CDR1 is KGHSH and CDR2 is LQKENI in the germline V gene.

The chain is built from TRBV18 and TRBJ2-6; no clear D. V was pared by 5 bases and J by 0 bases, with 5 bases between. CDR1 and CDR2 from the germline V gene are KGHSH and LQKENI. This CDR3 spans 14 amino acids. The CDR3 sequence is CASSASSGANVLTF. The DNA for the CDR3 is TGTGCCAGCTCAGCGAGCTCTGGGGCCAACGTCCTGACTTTC.

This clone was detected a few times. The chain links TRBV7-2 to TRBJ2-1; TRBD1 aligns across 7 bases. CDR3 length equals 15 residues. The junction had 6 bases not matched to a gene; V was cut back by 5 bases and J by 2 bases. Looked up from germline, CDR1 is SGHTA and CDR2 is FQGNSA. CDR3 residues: CASSPRQGTYNEQFF. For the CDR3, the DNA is TGTGCCAGCAGCCCAAGACAGGGTACCTACAATGAGCAGTTCTTC.